Listed below are T cell receptor beta chains from one sample, sequenced in a study of early T cells in non-severe SARS-CoV-2 infection. TCRdb redid the calling of the 5' RACE reads with MiXCR, one entry per CDR3 protein. Of around 64,000 distinct CDR3 sequences detected, 11% appear once; the ten largest clones hold 4.5% to 7%. The sequences come from whole blood, collected at baseline. All receptors come from an adult who was a healthcare worker with PCR-confirmed SARS-CoV-2 infection or an uninfected control (not recorded which). The CDR3 runs from the conserved cysteine through the conserved F or W. The D gene is left open where the match is weak. Size values are once, few and many counts, or a class for expanded clones, and some rows have none.

j_call d_call v_call clone_size cdr3_aa cdr3_nt
TRBJ2-3 . TRBV5-1 . CASSKQGSTDTQYF TGCGCCAGCAGCAAACAGGGCTCCACAGATACGCAGTATTTT
TRBJ2-4 . TRBV5-4 . CASSFSGWGTKNIQYF TGTGCCAGCAGCTTTTCAGGGTGGGGGACCAAAAACATTCAGTACTTC
TRBJ1-3 . TRBV6-1 few CASSGTAENTIYF TGTGCCAGCAGTGGGACAGCCGAAAACACCATATATTTT
TRBJ1-5 TRBD1 TRBV30 . CAWGRQGGQPQHF TGTGCCTGGGGTAGACAGGGAGGTCAGCCCCAGCATTTT
TRBJ2-1 TRBD1 TRBV19 few CASIKGARSNEQFF TGTGCCAGTATCAAGGGGGCACGCTCCAATGAGCAGTTCTTC
TRBJ2-3 . TRBV7-8 many CASSLERTRTSTDTQYF TGTGCCAGCAGCTTAGAACGGACCAGGACTAGCACAGATACGCAGTATTTT
TRBJ2-4 . TRBV5-1 . CASSLTAGTLLAKNIQYF TGCGCCAGCAGCTTGACCGCCGGGACCCTTTTAGCCAAAAACATTCAGTACTTC
TRBJ2-1 . TRBV6-6 . CASSYKGPNEQFF TGTGCCAGCAGTTACAAGGGCCCCAATGAGCAGTTCTTC
TRBJ1-6 . TRBV12-3/TRBV12-4 . CASSPSGQFGPLHF TGTGCCAGCAGTCCCTCCGGACAGTTTGGACCCCTCCACTTT
TRBJ1-6 . TRBV2 many CASSDGPGSSYNSPLHF TGTGCCAGCAGTGACGGCCCCGGTAGCTCCTATAATTCACCCCTCCACTTT
TRBJ2-5 . TRBV11-2 . CASSLDLHPGETQYF TGTGCCAGCAGCTTAGATCTTCACCCGGGGGAGACCCAGTACTTC